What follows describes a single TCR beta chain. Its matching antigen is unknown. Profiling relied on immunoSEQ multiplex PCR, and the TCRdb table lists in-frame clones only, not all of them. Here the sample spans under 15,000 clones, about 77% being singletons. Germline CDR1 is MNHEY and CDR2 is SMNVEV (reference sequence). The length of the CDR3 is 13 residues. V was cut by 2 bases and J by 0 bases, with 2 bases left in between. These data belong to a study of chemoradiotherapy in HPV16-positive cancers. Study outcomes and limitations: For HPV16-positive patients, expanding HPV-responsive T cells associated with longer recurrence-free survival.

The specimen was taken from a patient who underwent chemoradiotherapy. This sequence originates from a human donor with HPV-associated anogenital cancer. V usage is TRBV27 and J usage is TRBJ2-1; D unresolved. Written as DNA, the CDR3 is TGTGCCAGCAGTTTAAACTCCTACAATGAGCAGTTCTTC. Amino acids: CASSLNSYNEQFF.